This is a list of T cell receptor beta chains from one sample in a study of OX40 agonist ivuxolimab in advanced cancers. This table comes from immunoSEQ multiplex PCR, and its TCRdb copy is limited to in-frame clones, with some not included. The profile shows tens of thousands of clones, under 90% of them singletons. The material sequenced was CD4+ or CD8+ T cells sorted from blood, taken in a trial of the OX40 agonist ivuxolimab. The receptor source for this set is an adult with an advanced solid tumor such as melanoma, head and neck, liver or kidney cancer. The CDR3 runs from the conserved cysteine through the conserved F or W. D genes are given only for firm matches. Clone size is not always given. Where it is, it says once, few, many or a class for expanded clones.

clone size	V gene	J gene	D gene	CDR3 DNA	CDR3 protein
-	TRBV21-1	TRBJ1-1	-	TGTGCCAGCAGCAAAGCTTCCGTGACGGGGAACACTGAAGCTTTCTTT	CASSKASVTGNTEAFF
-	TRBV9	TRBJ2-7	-	TGTGCCAGCAGCCAAGACGGACAGACCTACGAGCAGTACTTC	CASSQDGQTYEQYF
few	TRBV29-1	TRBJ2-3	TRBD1	TGCAGCGTTGAAGGGCAGGGGGCGCGGGGCACAGATACGCAGTATTTT	CSVEGQGARGTDTQYF
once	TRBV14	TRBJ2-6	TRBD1	TGTGCCAGCAGCCAAGAGTGGACAGGAATCTCTGGGGCCAACGTCCTGACTTTC	CASSQEWTGISGANVLTF
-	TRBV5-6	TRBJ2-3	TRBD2	TGTGCCAGCAGCTTCGGCGGGAGGAGCACAGATACGCAGTATTTT	CASSFGGRSTDTQYF
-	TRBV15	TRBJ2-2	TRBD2	TGTGCCACCAGCCCCCAGGCTAGCGGGGCCCAAGGTACCGGGGAGCTGTTTTTT	CATSPQASGAQGTGELFF
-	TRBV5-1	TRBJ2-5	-	TGCGCCAGCAGCTTGGATGTCACAGGGCAAGGGGAGACCCAGTACTTC	CASSLDVTGQGETQYF
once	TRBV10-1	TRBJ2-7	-	TGCGCCAGCAGTGAGTTTCGGGGTTACGAGCAGTACTTC	CASSEFRGYEQYF
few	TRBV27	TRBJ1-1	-	TGTGCCAGCAGGTGGACAGTGAACACTGAAGCTTTCTTT	CASRWTVNTEAFF
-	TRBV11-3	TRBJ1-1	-	TGTGCCAGCAGCCGTACAGGGATGGGTGAAGCTTTCTTT	CASSRTGMGEAFF
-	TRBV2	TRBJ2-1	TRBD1	TGTGCCAGCAGTGAAGAAGGACAGGGGGCGAATGAGCAGTTCTTC	CASSEEGQGANEQFF
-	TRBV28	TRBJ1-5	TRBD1	TGTGCCAGCCGTACAGGGGGCCGGGATCAGCCCCAGCATTTT	CASRTGGRDQPQHF
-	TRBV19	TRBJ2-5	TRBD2	TGTGCCAGTTCCCCGGGGGGGGCCCAAGAGACCCAGTACTTC	CASSPGGAQETQYF
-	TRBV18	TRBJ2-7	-	TGTGCCAGCGCGCAGGGGATCTTCTACGAGCAGTACTTC	CASAQGIFYEQYF
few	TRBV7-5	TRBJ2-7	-	TGTGTCAGAAGCCCGCGGGGCAGGGGAACCTACGAGCAGTACTTC	CVRSPRGRGTYEQYF
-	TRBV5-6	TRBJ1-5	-	TGTGCCAGCAGCTTGGACGGGGGCAATCAGCCCCAGCATTTT	CASSLDGGNQPQHF
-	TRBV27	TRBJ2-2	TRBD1	TGTGCCAGCAGTCAGCCGGGACAGATGGAAACCGGGGAGCTGTTTTTT	CASSQPGQMETGELFF
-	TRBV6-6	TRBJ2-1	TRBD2	TGTGCCAGCAGGGCTAGCGGGAGGTCCTACAATGAGCAGTTCTTC	CASRASGRSYNEQFF
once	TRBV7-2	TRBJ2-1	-	TGTGCCAGCAGCTCGGACGTCGCCAATGAGCAGTTCTTC	CASSSDVANEQFF
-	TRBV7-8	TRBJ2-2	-	TGTGCCAGCAGCCAGGGACTCCTTAACACCGGGGAGCTGTTTTTT	CASSQGLLNTGELFF
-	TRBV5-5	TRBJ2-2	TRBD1	TGTGCCAGCAGCTTGGTACAGGGGTTCCACACCGGGGAGCTGTTTTTT	CASSLVQGFHTGELFF
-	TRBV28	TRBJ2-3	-	TGTGCCAGCAGTTTAGGGCAGCTATTCCGAACAGACACAGATACGCAGTATTTT	CASSLGQLFRTDTDTQYF
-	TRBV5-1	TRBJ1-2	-	TGCGCCAGCAGCTTGGGCTCTATGGCCACCTTCTATGGCTACACCTTC	CASSLGSMATFYGYTF
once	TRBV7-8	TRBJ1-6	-	TGTGCCAGCAGCTTAGCTGGGACACTTAATTCACCCCTCCACTTT	CASSLAGTLNSPLHF
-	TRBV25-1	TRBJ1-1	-	TGTGCCAGCAGTGAACGGTACAGTTCCGAAGCTTTCTTT	CASSERYSSEAFF
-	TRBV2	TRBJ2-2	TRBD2	TGTGCCAGCGTGGCTAGCGGGAAGGTCGGGGAGCTGTTTTTT	CASVASGKVGELFF
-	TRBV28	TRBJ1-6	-	TGTGCCAGCAGATCTATCCAGGAAAGCTCCTATAATTCACCCCTCCACTTT	CASRSIQESSYNSPLHF
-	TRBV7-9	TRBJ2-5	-	TGTGCCAGCAGTTCAACCAGTGAGACCCAGTACTTC	CASSSTSETQYF
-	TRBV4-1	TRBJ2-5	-	TGCGCCAGCAGCCAACCCCGCGGGACAGCCCAAGAGACCCAGTACTTC	CASSQPRGTAQETQYF
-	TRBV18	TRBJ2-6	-	TGTGCCAGCTCACCACCGTCTAACAGCCTGGTCTCTGGGGCCAACGTCCTGACTTTC	CASSPPSNSLVSGANVLTF
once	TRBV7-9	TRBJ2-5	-	TGTGCCAGCAGCTTGCTAGGGGACGCCCAAGAGACCCAGTACTTC	CASSLLGDAQETQYF
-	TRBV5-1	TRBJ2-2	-	TGCGCCAGCAGCTTGGGCAGGGTCGCCGGGGAGCTGTTTTTT	CASSLGRVAGELFF
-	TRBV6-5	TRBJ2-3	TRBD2	TGTGCCAGCAGTTACACCGGACTAGCGGGATCAGATACGCAGTATTTT	CASSYTGLAGSDTQYF
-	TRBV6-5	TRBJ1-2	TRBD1	TGTGCCAGCAGTTACTCAACACAGGGGGCTGTTGGCTACACCTTC	CASSYSTQGAVGYTF
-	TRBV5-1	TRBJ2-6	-	TGCGCCAGCAGCTTGACGGGGATGGTTGGGGCCAACGTCCTGACTTTC	CASSLTGMVGANVLTF
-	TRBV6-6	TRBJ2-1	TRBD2	TGTGCCAGCAGTTCATCGGGAGGGCCCAGGAATGAGCAGTTCTTC	CASSSSGGPRNEQFF
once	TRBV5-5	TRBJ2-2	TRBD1	TGTGCCAGCAGCGTCGGGACAGTGAACACCGGGGAGCTGTTTTTT	CASSVGTVNTGELFF
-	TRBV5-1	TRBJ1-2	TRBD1	TGCGCCAGCAGCAATGGACAGGCGGAAGGTTATGGCTACACCTTC	CASSNGQAEGYGYTF
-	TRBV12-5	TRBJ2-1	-	TGTGCTAGTGGTCCCCCAGTCAATGAGCAGTTCTTC	CASGPPVNEQFF
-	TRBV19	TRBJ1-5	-	TGTGCCAGTAGTATAGGTCAAAATCAGCCCCAGCATTTT	CASSIGQNQPQHF
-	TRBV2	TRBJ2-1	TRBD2	TGTGCCAGCAGTGAAAGTAGCGGGAGGGCCTCTGAGCAGTTCTTC	CASSESSGRASEQFF
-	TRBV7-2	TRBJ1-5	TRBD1	TGTGCCAGCACCAGACAGGGGGAGGGAATGCCCCAGCATTTT	CASTRQGEGMPQHF
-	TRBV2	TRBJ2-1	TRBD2	TGTGCCAGCAGCTTGACTAGCGGGAGGGTTTTGTCTGAGCAGTTCTTC	CASSLTSGRVLSEQFF
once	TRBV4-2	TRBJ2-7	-	TGTGCCAGCAGCCAAGATTTGGGGGCTAGCGGTATGGGGGAGCAGTACTTC	CASSQDLGASGMGEQYF
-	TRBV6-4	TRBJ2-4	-	TGTGCCAGCAGTGACTCGCCGGACCGGACAGGGCCCAGCGGGAGGCATGTAGCCAAAAACATTCAGTACTTC	CASSDSPDRTGPSGRHVAKNIQYF
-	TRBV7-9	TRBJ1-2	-	TGTGCCAGCAGCTTAGGGGGACTTACAAATTATGGCTACACCTTC	CASSLGGLTNYGYTF
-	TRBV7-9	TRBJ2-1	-	TGTGCCAGCAGACCCGGGACTCTTAACAATGAGCAGTTCTTC	CASRPGTLNNEQFF
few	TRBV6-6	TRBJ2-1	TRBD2	TGTGCCAGCGAGACTAGCGGGAGGGCAAATGAGCAGTTCTTC	CASETSGRANEQFF
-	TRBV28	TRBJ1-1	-	TGTGCCAGCAGGTTGACAGTCATGAACACTGAAGCTTTCTTT	CASRLTVMNTEAFF
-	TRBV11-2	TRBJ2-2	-	TGTGCCAGCAGCTTCATTTACCAGGGGCCCGGGGAGCTGTTTTTT	CASSFIYQGPGELFF
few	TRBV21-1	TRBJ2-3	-	TGTGCCAGCAGCAAAGCACGACAGGGGGATTGGGATACGCAGTATTTT	CASSKARQGDWDTQYF
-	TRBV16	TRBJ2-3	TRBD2	TGTGCCAGCAGCCCCCCGGGACTAGCGGGAGTCGCTGGGTATTTT	CASSPPGLAGVAGYF
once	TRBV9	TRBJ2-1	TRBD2	TGTGCCAGCAGCGGTCTAGCGGGGCAGTTCTTC	CASSGLAGQFF
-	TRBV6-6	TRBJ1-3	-	TGTGCCAGCATTGTGGCAGGGGATGGAAACACCATATATTTT	CASIVAGDGNTIYF
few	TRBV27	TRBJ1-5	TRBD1	TGTGCCAGCAGGCAGGGGGGGAGCAATCAGCCCCAGCATTTT	CASRQGGSNQPQHF
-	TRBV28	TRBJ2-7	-	TGTGCCAGCAGTGAGGGGACGGCGAGACCCTACGAGCAGTACTTC	CASSEGTARPYEQYF
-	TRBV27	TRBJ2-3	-	TGTGCCAGCAGTCCCACTAGCACAGATACGCAGTATTTT	CASSPTSTDTQYF